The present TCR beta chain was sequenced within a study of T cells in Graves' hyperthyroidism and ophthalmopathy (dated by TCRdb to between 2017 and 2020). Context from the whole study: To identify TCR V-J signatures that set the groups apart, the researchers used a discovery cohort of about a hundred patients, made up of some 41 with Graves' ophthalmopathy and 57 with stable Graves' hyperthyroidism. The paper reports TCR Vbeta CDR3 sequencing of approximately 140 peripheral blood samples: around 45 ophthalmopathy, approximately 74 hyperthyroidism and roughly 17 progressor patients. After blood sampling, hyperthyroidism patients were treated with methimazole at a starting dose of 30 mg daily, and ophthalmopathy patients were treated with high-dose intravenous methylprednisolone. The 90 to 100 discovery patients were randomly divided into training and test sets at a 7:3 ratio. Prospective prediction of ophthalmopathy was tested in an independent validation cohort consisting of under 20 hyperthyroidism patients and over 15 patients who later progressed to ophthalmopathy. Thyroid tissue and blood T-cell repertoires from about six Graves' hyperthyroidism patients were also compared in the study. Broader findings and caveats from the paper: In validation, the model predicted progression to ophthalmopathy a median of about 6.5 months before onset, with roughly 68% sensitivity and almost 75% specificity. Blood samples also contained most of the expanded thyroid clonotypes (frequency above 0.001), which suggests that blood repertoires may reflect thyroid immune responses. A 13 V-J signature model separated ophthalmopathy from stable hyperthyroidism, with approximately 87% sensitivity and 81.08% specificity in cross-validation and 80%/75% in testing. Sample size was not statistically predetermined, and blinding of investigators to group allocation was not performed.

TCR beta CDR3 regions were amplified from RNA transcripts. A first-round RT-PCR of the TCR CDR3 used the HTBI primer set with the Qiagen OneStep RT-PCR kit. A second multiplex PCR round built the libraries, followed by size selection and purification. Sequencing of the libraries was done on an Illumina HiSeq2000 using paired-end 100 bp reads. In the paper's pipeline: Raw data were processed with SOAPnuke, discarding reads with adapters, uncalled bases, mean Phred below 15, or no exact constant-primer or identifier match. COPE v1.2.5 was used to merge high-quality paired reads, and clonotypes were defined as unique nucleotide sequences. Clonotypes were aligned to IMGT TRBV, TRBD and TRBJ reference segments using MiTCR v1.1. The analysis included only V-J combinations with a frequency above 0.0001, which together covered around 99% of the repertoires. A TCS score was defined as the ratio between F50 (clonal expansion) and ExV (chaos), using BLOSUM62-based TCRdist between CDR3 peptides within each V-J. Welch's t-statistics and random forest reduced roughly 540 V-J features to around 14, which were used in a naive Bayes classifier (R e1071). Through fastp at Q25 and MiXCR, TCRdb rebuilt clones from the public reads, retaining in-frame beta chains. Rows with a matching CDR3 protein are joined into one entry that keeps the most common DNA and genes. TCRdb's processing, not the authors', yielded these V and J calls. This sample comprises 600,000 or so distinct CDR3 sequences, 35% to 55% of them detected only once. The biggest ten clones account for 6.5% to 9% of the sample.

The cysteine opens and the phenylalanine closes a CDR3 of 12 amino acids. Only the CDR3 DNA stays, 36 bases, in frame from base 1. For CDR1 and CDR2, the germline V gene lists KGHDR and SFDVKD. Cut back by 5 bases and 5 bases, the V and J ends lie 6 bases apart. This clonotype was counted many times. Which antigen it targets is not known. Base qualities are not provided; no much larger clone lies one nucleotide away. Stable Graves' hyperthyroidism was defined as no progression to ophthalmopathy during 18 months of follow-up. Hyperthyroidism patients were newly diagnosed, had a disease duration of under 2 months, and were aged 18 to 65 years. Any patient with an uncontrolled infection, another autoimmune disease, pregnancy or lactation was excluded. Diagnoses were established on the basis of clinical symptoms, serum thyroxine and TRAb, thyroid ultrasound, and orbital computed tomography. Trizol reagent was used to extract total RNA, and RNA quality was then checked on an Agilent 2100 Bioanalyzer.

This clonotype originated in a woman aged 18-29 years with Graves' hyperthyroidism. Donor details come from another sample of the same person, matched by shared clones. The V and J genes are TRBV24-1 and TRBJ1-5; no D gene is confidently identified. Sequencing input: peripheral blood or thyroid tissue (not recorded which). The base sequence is TGTGCCACCAGTGCCGAAGATCAGCCCCAGCATTTT. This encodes CATSAEDQPQHF.